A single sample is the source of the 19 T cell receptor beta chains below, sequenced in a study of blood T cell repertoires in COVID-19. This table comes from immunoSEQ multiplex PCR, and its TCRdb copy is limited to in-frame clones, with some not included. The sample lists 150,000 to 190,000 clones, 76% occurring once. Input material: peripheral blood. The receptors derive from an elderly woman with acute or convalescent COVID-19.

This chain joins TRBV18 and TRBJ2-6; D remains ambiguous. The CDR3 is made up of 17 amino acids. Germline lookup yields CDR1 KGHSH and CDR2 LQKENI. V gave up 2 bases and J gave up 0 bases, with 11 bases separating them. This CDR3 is CASSPGGRISGANVLTF. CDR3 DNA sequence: TGTGCCAGCTCACCAGGCGGCAGAATCTCTGGGGCCAACGTCCTGACTTTC. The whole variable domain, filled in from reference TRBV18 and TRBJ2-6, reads NAGVMQNPRHLVRRRGQEARLRCSPMKGHSHVYWYRQLPEEGLKFMVYLQKENIIDESGMPKERFSAEFPKEGPSILRIQQVVRGDSAAYFCASSPGGRISGANVLTFGAGSRLTVL.

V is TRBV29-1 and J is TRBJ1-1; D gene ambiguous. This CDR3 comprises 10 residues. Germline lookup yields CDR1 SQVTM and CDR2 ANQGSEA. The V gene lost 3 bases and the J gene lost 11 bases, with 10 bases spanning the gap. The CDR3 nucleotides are TGCAGCGTTGACCGGGATCGGGCTTTCTTT. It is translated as CSVDRDRAFF.

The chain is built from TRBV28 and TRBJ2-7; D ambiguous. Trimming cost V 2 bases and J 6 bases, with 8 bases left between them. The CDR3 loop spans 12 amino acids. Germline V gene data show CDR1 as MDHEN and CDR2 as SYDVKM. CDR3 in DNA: TGTGCCAGCAGTTTAATGGGCCGCGAGCAGTACTTC. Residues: CASSLMGREQYF.

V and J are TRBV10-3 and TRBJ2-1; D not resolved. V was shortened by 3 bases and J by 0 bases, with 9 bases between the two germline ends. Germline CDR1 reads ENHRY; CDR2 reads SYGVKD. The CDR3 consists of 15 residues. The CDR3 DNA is TGTGCCATCAGTGATTCTAGGAGCTCCTACAATGAGCAGTTCTTC. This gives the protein CAISDSRSSYNEQFF.

Written as DNA, the CDR3 is TGCGCCAGCAGCTTGGGGGGGCCGAACACTGAAGCTTTCTTT. As protein: CASSLGGPNTEAFF. This chain joins TRBV5-1 and TRBJ1-1, with a possible D match to TRBD1 (6 bases). CDR1 is SGHRS, CDR2 YFSETQ, per germline. This CDR3 region has 14 residues. Trimming cost V 0 bases and J 1 base, with 7 bases left between them.

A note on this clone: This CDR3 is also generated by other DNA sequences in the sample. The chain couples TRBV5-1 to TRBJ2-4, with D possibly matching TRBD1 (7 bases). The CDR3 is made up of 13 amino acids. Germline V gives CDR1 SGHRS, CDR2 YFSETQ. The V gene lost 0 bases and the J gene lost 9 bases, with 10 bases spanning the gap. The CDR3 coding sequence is TGCGCCAGCAGCTTGGGACAGGGAGGCATTCAGTACTTC. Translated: CASSLGQGGIQYF.

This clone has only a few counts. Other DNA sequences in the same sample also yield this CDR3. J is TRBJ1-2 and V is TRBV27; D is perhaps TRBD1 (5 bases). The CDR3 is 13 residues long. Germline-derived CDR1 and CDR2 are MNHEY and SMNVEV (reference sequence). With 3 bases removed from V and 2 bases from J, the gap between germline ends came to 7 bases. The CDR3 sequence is CASSFRGNYGYTF. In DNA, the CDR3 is TGTGCCAGCAGTTTTCGGGGGAACTATGGCTACACCTTC.

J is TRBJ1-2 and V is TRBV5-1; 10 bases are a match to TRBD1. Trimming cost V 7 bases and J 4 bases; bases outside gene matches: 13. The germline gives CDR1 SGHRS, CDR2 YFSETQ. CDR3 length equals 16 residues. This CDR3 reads CASGAGQGSSIYGYTF. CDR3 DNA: TGCGCCAGCGGGGCGGGACAGGGGTCGTCAATCTATGGCTACACCTTC.

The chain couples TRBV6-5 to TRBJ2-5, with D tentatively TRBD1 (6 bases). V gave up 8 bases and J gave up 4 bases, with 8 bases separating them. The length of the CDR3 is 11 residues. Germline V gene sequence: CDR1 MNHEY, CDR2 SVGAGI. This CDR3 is CASARGETQYF. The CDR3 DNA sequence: TGTGCCAGCGCCAGGGGAGAGACCCAGTACTTC.

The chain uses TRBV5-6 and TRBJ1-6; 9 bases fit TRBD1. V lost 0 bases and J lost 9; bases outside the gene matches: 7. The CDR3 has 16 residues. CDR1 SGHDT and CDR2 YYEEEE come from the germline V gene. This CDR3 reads CASSLVAGQGGSPLHF. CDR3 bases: TGTGCCAGCAGCTTGGTAGCGGGACAGGGTGGTTCACCCCTCCACTTT.

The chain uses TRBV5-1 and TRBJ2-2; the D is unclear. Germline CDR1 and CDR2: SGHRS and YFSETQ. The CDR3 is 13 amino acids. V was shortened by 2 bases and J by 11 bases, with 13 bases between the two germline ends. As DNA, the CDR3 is TGCGCCAGCAGCTTCGGCGGAAACCAAGAGCTGTTTTTT. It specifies CASSFGGNQELFF.

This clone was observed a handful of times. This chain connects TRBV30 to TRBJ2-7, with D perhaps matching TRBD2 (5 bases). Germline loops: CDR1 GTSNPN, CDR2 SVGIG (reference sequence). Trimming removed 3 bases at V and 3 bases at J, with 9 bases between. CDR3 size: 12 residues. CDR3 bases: TGTGCCTGGAGCCGGGGAATCTACGAGCAGTACTTC. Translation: CAWSRGIYEQYF.

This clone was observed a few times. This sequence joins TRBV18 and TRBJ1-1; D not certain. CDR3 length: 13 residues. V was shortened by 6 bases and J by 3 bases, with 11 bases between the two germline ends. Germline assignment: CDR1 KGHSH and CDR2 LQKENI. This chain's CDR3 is CASSLRPDTEAFF. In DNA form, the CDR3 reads TGTGCCAGCTCTCTCCGCCCGGACACTGAAGCTTTCTTT. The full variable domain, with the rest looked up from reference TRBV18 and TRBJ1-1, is NAGVMQNPRHLVRRRGQEARLRCSPMKGHSHVYWYRQLPEEGLKFMVYLQKENIIDESGMPKERFSAEFPKEGPSILRIQQVVRGDSAAYFCASSLRPDTEAFFGQGTRLTVV.

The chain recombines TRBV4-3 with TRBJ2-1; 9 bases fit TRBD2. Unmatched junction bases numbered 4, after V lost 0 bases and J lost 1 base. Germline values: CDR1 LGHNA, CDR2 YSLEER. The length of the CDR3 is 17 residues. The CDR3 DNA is TGCGCCAGCAGCCAAGACCTAGCGGGGTTATCCTACAATGAGCAGTTCTTC. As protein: CASSQDLAGLSYNEQFF.

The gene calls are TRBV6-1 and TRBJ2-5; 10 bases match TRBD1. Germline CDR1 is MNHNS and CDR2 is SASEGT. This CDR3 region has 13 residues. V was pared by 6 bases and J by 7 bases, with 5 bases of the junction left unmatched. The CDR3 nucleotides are TGTGCCAGCAGCCCGGGACAGGGGTTGACCCAGTACTTC. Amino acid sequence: CASSPGQGLTQYF.

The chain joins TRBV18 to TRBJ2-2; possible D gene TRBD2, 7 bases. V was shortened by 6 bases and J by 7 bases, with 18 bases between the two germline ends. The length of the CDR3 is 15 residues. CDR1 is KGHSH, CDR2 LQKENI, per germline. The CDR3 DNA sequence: TGTGCCAGCTCCCCAAGCGGGACATCTAGCGGGGAGCTGTTTTTT. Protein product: CASSPSGTSSGELFF.

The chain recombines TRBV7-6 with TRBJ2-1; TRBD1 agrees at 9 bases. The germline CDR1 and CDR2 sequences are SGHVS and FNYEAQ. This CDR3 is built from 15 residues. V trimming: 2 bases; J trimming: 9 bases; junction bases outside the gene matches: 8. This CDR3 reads CASSLSGTGQSEQFF. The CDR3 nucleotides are TGTGCCAGCAGCTTAAGTGGGACAGGGCAGAGTGAGCAGTTCTTC.

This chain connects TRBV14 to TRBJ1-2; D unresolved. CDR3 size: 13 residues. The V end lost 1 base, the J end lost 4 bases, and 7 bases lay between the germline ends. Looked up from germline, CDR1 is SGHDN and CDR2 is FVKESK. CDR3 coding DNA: TGTGCCAGCAGCCAAGTTTACAGCTATGGCTACACCTTC. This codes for CASSQVYSYGYTF.

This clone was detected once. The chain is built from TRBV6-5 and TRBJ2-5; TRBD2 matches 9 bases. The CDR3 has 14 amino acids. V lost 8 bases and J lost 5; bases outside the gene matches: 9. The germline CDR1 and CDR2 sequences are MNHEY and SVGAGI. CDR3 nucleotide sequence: TGTGCCAGCTCGAATAGCGGGAGTTGGGAGACCCAGTACTTC. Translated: CASSNSGSWETQYF.